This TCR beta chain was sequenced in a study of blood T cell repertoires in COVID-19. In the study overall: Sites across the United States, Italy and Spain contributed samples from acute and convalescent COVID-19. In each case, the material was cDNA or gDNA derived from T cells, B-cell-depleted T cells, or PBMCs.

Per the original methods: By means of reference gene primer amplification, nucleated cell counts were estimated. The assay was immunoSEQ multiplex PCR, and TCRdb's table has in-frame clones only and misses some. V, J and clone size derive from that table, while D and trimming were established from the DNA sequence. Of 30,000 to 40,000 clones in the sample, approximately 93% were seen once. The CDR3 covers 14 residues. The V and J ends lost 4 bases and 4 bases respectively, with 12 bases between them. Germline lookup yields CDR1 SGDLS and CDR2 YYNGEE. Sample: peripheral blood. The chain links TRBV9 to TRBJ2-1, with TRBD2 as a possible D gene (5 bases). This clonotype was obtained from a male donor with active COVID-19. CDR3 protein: CASSPQRRYNEQFF. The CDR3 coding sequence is TGTGCCAGCAGCCCGCAGCGGCGATACAATGAGCAGTTCTTC.